This TCR beta chain was retrieved from a study of shared clonotypes between healthy human individuals. After removal of 6 bases from V and 8 bases from J, the junction contained 9 bases not matched to a gene. The CDR3 covers 14 residues. CDR1 is MNHNY and CDR2 is SVGAGI in the germline V gene (reference sequence). Naive CD45RA+ and memory CD45RA-negative subsets were split from CD4+ cells. Some clones are missing from TCRdb's copy, which holds only in-frame ones; the method was immunoSEQ multiplex PCR. The top ten clones hold approximately 1.5% of a sample with about 980,000 clones, over 60% of them seen once.

The receptor comes from a man between 18 and 29 years old in good health. The rearrangement uses TRBV6-6 and TRBJ1-4, with 7 nucleotides matching TRBD1. The sample was memory CD4+ T cells sorted from blood. Subset: CD45RA-negative fraction. In DNA, the CDR3 is TGTGCCAGCAGATCGGGAGGGGGCGTAGAAAAACTGTTTTTT. This encodes CASRSGGGVEKLFF.